One and the same sample provided the 9 T cell receptor beta chains below, sequenced in a study of beta chain features in type 1 diabetes. Every isolated RNA sample was fully reverse transcribed, so sequencing captured expressed TCRB transcripts. Some clones are missing from TCRdb's copy, which holds only in-frame ones; the method was immunoSEQ multiplex PCR. This sample has roughly 130,000 clones, with around a tenth found just once. Sequenced: central memory CD4+ T cells from blood. The receptors stem from a man aged 18 to 29 in good health.

The table lists this clone with a few counts. The chain links TRBV7-2 to TRBJ2-5; D not certain. Germline V CDR1 and CDR2: SGHTA, FQGNSA. The CDR3 covers 12 residues. Trimming removed 2 bases from V and 5 bases from J, with 6 bases in between. The CDR3 coding sequence is TGTGCCAGCAGCTTAAATATCGAGACCCAGTACTTC. Translated, it gives CASSLNIETQYF. Supplemented by reference TRBV7-2 and TRBJ2-5, the full variable domain reads GAGVSQSPSNKVTEKGKDVELRCDPISGHTALYWYRQSLGQGLEFLIYFQGNSAPDKSGLPSDRFSAERTGGSVSTLTIQRTQQEDSAVYLCASSLNIETQYFGPGTRLLVL.

This chain joins TRBV10-1 and TRBJ2-2, with 13 bases identical to TRBD2. This CDR3 is 16 amino acids long. Per germline, CDR1 WNHNN and CDR2 SYGVQD (reference sequence). The trim removed 3 bases at V and 7 bases at J, leaving 5 bases unmatched. This chain's CDR3 is CASSELAGGPDGELFF. The CDR3 DNA reads as TGCGCCAGCAGTGAACTAGCGGGGGGGCCGGACGGGGAGCTGTTTTTT.

This clone was counted only a few times. The chain joins TRBV10-3 to TRBJ2-2, with D perhaps TRBD2 (6 bases). The CDR3 runs 15 residues. Germline CDR1 is ENHRY and CDR2 is SYGVKD. The V end was cut by 4 bases, the J end by 0 bases, with 9 bases between. The CDR3 protein is CAISALAPNTGELFF. In nucleotides, the CDR3 is TGTGCCATCAGTGCGCTAGCGCCGAACACCGGGGAGCTGTTTTTT.

The rearrangement uses TRBV5-1 and TRBJ2-3; 8 nucleotides match TRBD2. CDR1 and CDR2 (germline): SGHRS, YFSETQ. Trimming took 2 bases from V and 3 from J; bases not matched to a gene: 5. The CDR3 length is 15 residues. DNA for the CDR3: TGCGCCAGCAGCTTAAGCGGGGGAAAAACAGATACGCAGTATTTT. This codes for CASSLSGGKTDTQYF.

The CDR3 spells CASSPGHFAYNEQFF. In DNA form, the CDR3 reads TGTGCCAGCAGCCCAGGGCACTTTGCCTACAATGAGCAGTTCTTC. The rearrangement joins TRBV7-7 to TRBJ2-1; D possibly corresponds to TRBD1 (5 bases). This CDR3 has 15 residues. Germline CDR1 reads SSHAT; CDR2 reads FNYEAQ (reference sequence). V was pared by 5 bases and J by 2 bases, with 13 bases between.

This clone turned up a few times. The chain has TRBV9 and TRBJ2-3; 9 bases match TRBD2. This CDR3 has 16 residues. The V gene's germline CDR1 is SGDLS and CDR2 YYNGEE. The trim removed 3 bases at V and 4 bases at J, leaving 9 bases unmatched. The CDR3 DNA follows: TGTGCCAGCAGCGACCCCGGGACTAGCCTTCCAGATACGCAGTATTTT. As protein: CASSDPGTSLPDTQYF.

This clone was counted between two and nine times. The rearrangement links TRBV27 to TRBJ2-2; TRBD2 matches 11 bases. V was pared by 6 bases and J by 8 bases, with 8 bases of the junction left unmatched. The CDR3 consists of 15 residues. The germline CDR1 and CDR2 sequences are MNHEY and SMNVEV (reference sequence). The DNA for the CDR3 is TGTGCCAGCAGGACTAGCGGGGATCTTCTGGGGGAGCTGTTTTTT. Protein: CASRTSGDLLGELFF.

V usage is TRBV7-2 and J usage is TRBJ1-2; D may be TRBD1 (6 bases). CDR3 length: 14 residues. Germline lookup yields CDR1 SGHTA and CDR2 FQGNSA. V lost 5 bases and J 8 bases, leaving 18 bases between the germline ends. The CDR3 protein is CASSRDSGERGYTF. CDR3 DNA: TGTGCCAGCAGCCGAGATTCAGGGGAAAGGGGCTACACCTTC.

This chain connects TRBV28 to TRBJ2-5; 10 bases agree with TRBD2. Germline trimming cut 6 bases from V and 5 bases from J; bases unmatched to any gene: 9. There are 15 residues in the CDR3. CDR1 and CDR2 (germline): MDHEN, SYDVKM. The CDR3 nucleotides are TGTGCCAGCAGGCCTAGCGGGGGCCGAGGGGAGACCCAGTACTTC. Residues: CASRPSGGRGETQYF.